This T cell receptor (beta chain) was recorded in a study of blood T cell repertoires in COVID-19. In the study overall: COVID-19 samples collected from the United States, Italy and Spain covered acute and convalescent phases. Sample material is recorded as cDNA or gDNA derived from T cells, B-cell-depleted T cells, or PBMCs.

Authors' methods: By means of reference gene primer amplification, nucleated cell counts were estimated. TCRdb's copy holds only in-frame clones and misses some; the assay was immunoSEQ multiplex PCR. V and J calls and clone size are copied from that table; D and trimming were computed from the DNA. The table has 150,000 to 200,000 clones, about 80% seen once. The TCR was taken from a man between 65 and 85 years old who had recovered from COVID-19. Sequenced input: peripheral blood.

The CDR3 DNA is TGTGCCAGTAGTATTGGGGACAGGGGATACCGACGGACCGCCGGGATTGAAGCTTTCTTT. This gives the protein CASSIGDRGYRRTAGIEAFF. This rearrangement joins TRBV19 to TRBJ1-1, with TRBD1 identical over 10 bases. The J segment lost 7 bases and the V segment lost 3 bases, leaving 23 bases of the junction unmatched. The CDR3 runs to 20 residues. Germline CDR1 and CDR2: LNHDA and SQIVND (reference sequence).